This T cell receptor (beta chain) derives from a study of glioma-infiltrating T cells. There are 14 residues in the CDR3. CDR1 and CDR2 from the germline V gene are LGHNA and YSLEER. Trimming shortened V by 0 bases and J by 4 bases, and 7 bases separated the two germline ends. Amplification of TCR alpha and beta CDR3 regions from RNA used iRepertoire nested multiplex PCR. Each CDR3 protein is one row after TCRdb ran MiXCR on the multiplex PCR reads. The table has more than 95,000 distinct CDR3 sequences, about 30% seen once; the top ten hold about 40%. The sequencing input was glioma tissue, nonneoplastic brain tissue, or PBMCs (not recorded which). This sequence was found in a human donor with low-grade glioma or glioblastoma, undergoing nonglioma brain surgery, or in good health (not recorded which). V usage is TRBV4-3 and J usage is TRBJ1-5; D not certain. CDR3 sequence (DNA): TGCGCCAGCAGCCAAGATGGGAATAATCAGCCCCAGCATTTT. It codes for CASSQDGNNQPQHF.